Following are 13 T cell receptor beta chains from one sample sequenced in a study of beta chain features in type 1 diabetes. The investigators reverse transcribed all of the isolated RNA, so they sequenced expressed TCRB transcripts. TCRdb's table, derived via immunoSEQ multiplex PCR, lists solely in-frame clones and lacks some. This table holds around 140,000 clones, 9.5% to 10% found once. Sequencing was carried out using central memory CD4+ T cells from blood. The receptors stem from a woman in her thirties or forties in good health.

The chain uses TRBV5-1 and TRBJ1-4; tentatively, D is TRBD1 (6 bases). Trimming took 0 bases from V and 3 from J, leaving 6 bases between them. The CDR3 length is 14 residues. In germline, CDR1 is SGHRS, CDR2 YFSETQ. DNA for the CDR3: TGCGCCAGCAGCTTGGGACAGGCTAATGAAAAACTGTTTTTT. The encoded protein is CASSLGQANEKLFF.

There are a few counts of this clone. The genes are TRBV11-2 and TRBJ1-1, with D possibly matching TRBD1 (5 bases). The CDR3 runs 14 residues. Trimming removed 2 bases at V and 0 bases at J, with 7 bases between. CDR1 and CDR2 (germline): SGHAT, FQNNGV. The CDR3 nucleotides read TGTGCCAGCAGCTTAAACAGGTTGAACACTGAAGCTTTCTTT. Translated, it gives CASSLNRLNTEAFF.

This clone came up many times. This chain uses TRBV2 with TRBJ2-3, with TRBD2 identical over 11 bases. CDR3 size: 16 residues. J gave up 5 bases and V 1 base, and 5 bases lay outside the gene matches. The V gene's germline CDR1 is SNHLY and CDR2 FYNNEI. CDR3 in DNA: TGTGCCAGCAGTGAAGATAGCGGGGGGGCAGGAGATACGCAGTATTTT. As protein: CASSEDSGGAGDTQYF.

A few counts support this clone. The chain links TRBV25-1 to TRBJ1-1, with 7 bases identical to TRBD1. V shed 4 bases and J 3 bases; nucleotides not matched to a gene: 14. The V gene's germline CDR1 is MGHDK and CDR2 SYGVNS. The CDR3 spans 17 residues. The CDR3 reads CASSAGLEGAGDTEAFF. In DNA form, the CDR3 reads TGTGCCAGCAGTGCGGGCTTAGAGGGGGCTGGGGACACTGAAGCTTTCTTT.

At least ten counts were recorded for this clone. The chain is built from TRBV7-2 and TRBJ1-5, with 7 bases identical to TRBD1. Germline-derived CDR1 and CDR2 are SGHTA and FQGNSA. This CDR3 comprises 15 residues. Trimming took 5 bases from V and 3 from J; bases not matched to a gene: 7. CDR3 nucleotide sequence: TGTGCCAGCAGCCCCCGGACAGGTATCAATCAGCCCCAGCATTTT. Translated: CASSPRTGINQPQHF.

V gene TRBV7-8 combines with J gene TRBJ1-5; the match to TRBD1 covers 8 bases. The germline gives CDR1 SGHVS, CDR2 FQNEAQ. CDR3 length: 14 residues. After removal of 5 bases from V and 7 bases from J, the junction contained 7 bases not matched to a gene. The CDR3 is CASSTTWTGQPQHF. As DNA, the CDR3 is TGTGCCAGCAGCACTACGTGGACAGGGCAGCCCCAGCATTTT.

V gene TRBV28 combines with J gene TRBJ1-2; no clear D. Germline V gene data show CDR1 as MDHEN and CDR2 as SYDVKM. There are 14 residues in the CDR3. V was shortened by 6 bases and J by 4 bases, with 15 bases between the two germline ends. The CDR3 loop is CASRNSPPLYGYTF. The CDR3 bases are TGTGCCAGCAGAAACAGCCCCCCTCTCTATGGCTACACCTTC.

This clone was seen repeatedly, ten times or more. J is TRBJ2-6 and V is TRBV4-3, with TRBD1 identical over 7 bases. This CDR3 spans 19 amino acids. The trim removed 0 bases at V and 3 bases at J, leaving 11 bases unmatched. The germline V gene encodes CDR1 LGHNA and CDR2 YSLEER. CDR3 loop: CASSQDRGRVPSGANVLTF. The CDR3 coding sequence is TGCGCCAGCAGCCAAGATAGGGGGCGCGTTCCCAGTGGGGCCAACGTCCTGACTTTC.

This sequence joins TRBV4-2 and TRBJ1-5, with D maybe TRBD1 (5 bases). There are 15 residues in the CDR3. CDR1 is LGHNA, CDR2 YNFKEQ, per germline. V gave up 0 bases and J gave up 3 bases, with 9 bases separating them. The CDR3, as DNA: TGTGCCAGCAGCCAAGACGGGGGTGACAATCAGCCCCAGCATTTT. Translated: CASSQDGGDNQPQHF.

This clone came up a few times. The V gene is TRBV11-2, the J gene TRBJ2-1, with TRBD1 as a possible D gene (5 bases). V was trimmed by 1 base and J by 1 base, leaving 5 bases between them. CDR3 size: 14 residues. CDR1 and CDR2 (germline): SGHAT, FQNNGV. DNA for the CDR3: TGTGCCAGCAGCTTAGGACAGTCCTACAATGAGCAGTTCTTC. It codes for CASSLGQSYNEQFF.

The V call is TRBV25-1, the J call TRBJ2-1; 7 nucleotides match TRBD1. Germline V gene data show CDR1 as MGHDK and CDR2 as SYGVNS. V lost 6 bases to trimming and J lost 7 bases; unmatched junction nucleotides: 6. The CDR3 is 13 residues long. As DNA, the CDR3 is TGTGCCAGCAGGGCTACAGGGGTGAATGAGCAGTTCTTC. Encoded protein: CASRATGVNEQFF.

The chain links TRBV18 to TRBJ1-5; D is unresolved. Per germline, CDR1 KGHSH and CDR2 LQKENI. Trimming stripped 0 bases from V and 1 base from J, with 10 bases between. This CDR3 is built from 16 residues. CDR3 sequence: CASSPPLQESNQPQHF. CDR3 in DNA: TGTGCCAGCTCACCACCGCTCCAGGAAAGCAATCAGCCCCAGCATTTT.

Here the CDR3 DNA reads TGTGCCAGCAGCCTGGACTGGAATTCACCCCTCCACTTT. Protein: CASSLDWNSPLHF. This chain uses TRBV7-9 with TRBJ1-6; no clear D. This CDR3 spans 13 amino acids. V was cut by 5 bases and J by 7 bases, with 9 bases left in between. Germline lookup yields CDR1 SEHNR and CDR2 FQNEAQ (reference sequence). The full variable domain, in which reference TRBV7-9 and TRBJ1-6 provide the parts outside the CDR3, is DTGVSQNPRHKITKRGQNVTFRCDPISEHNRLYWYRQTLGQGPEFLTYFQNEAQLEKSRLLSDRFSAERPKGSFSTLEIQRTEQGDSAMYLCASSLDWNSPLHFGNGTRLTVT.